Listed below are T cell receptor beta chains from one sample, sequenced in a study of spatial heterogeneity in lung cancer. TCRdb fed the 5' RACE reads into MiXCR, producing one record per CDR3 protein. Of 35,000 to 55,000 distinct CDR3 sequences in the sample, approximately 12% were seen once. The sequencing used PBMCs, collected at follow-up. The source of these receptors is a male donor with early-stage non-small cell lung cancer. The CDR3 runs from the conserved cysteine through the conserved F or W. A D gene is named only where the DNA matches it firmly. A clone size is listed for some rows: how often the clone was seen (once, few, many), or a class if it is expanded.

len,d_gene,abundance,j_gene,v_gene,CDR3nt,CDR3aa
14,NA,many,TRBJ2-3,TRBV27,TGTGCCAGCAGTTTATCTTCAAGCGCAGATACGCAGTATTTT,CASSLSSSADTQYF
13,TRBD2,few,TRBJ2-7,TRBV18,TGTGCCAGCTCACCACCGGGGAGGGACGAGCAGTACTTC,CASSPPGRDEQYF
15,TRBD1,many,TRBJ1-6,TRBV12-3/TRBV12-4,TGTGCCAGCAGTCCCCACAGGGGGCGGAATTCACCCCTCCACTTT,CASSPHRGRNSPLHF
12,TRBD1,many,TRBJ2-7,TRBV27,TGTGCCAGCAGGACAGGGGGCTACGAGCAGTACTTC,CASRTGGYEQYF
13,NA,many,TRBJ1-5,TRBV30,TGTGCCTGGGATAACAGGGGCAATCAGCCCCAGCATTTT,CAWDNRGNQPQHF
14,TRBD1,NA,TRBJ1-5,TRBV20-1,TGCAGTGCTAGACGACAGGGGGCAAACCAGCCCCAGCATTTT,CSARRQGANQPQHF
14,NA,many,TRBJ1-2,TRBV4-3,TGCGCCAGCAGCCAAGATAAGGGGGACTATGGCTACACCTTC,CASSQDKGDYGYTF
14,NA,NA,TRBJ2-1,TRBV6-2/TRBV6-3,TGTGCCAGCCAGGGACTCGTCTCCTACAATGAGCAGTGCTTC,CASQGLVSYNEQCF
15,TRBD1,few,TRBJ2-7,TRBV5-1,TGCGCCAGCAGCTTTACGGGACAGGGGGCTAGGGAGCAGTACTTC,CASSFTGQGAREQYF
15,NA,many,TRBJ1-2,TRBV7-2,TGTGCCAGCAGCCAAGGGTCCCCTCCCCACTATGGCTACACCTTC,CASSQGSPPHYGYTF
15,TRBD2,few,TRBJ2-7,TRBV6-2/TRBV6-3,TGTGCCAGCAGTCGGACTAGCGGGGCCCCCTACGAGCAGTACTTC,CASSRTSGAPYEQYF
17,TRBD2,NA,TRBJ2-7,TRBV20-1,TGCAGTGCTAGAGACCTTTATGGGAGCGGGAGTTCCTACGAGCAGTACTTC,CSARDLYGSGSSYEQYF
14,TRBD2,many,TRBJ2-1,TRBV6-6,TGTGCCAGCAGAGGGACTAGCGAAGGCAATGAGCAGTTCTTC,CASRGTSEGNEQFF
14,NA,NA,TRBJ1-6,TRBV12-3/TRBV12-4,TGTGCCAGCAGTTCCGGGACGGAGGCGGGCCCCCTCCACTTT,CASSSGTEAGPLHF
17,TRBD2,few,TRBJ2-2,TRBV5-6,TGTGCCAGCAGCCCGTTAACTAGCGGGGGTTACACCGGGGAGCTGTTTTTC,CASSPLTSGGYTGELFF
12,NA,many,TRBJ2-7,TRBV7-9,TGTGCCAGCAGCCAAGACAGCTACGAGCAGTACTTC,CASSQDSYEQYF
13,NA,many,TRBJ2-7,TRBV7-2,TGTGCCAGCAGCTTAGGGGGGCGCTACGAGCAGTACTTC,CASSLGGRYEQYF
11,NA,many,TRBJ1-2,TRBV7-9,TGTGCCAGCAGCTCCGGTGATGGCTACACCTTC,CASSSGDGYTF
14,NA,many,TRBJ2-1,TRBV11-2,TGTGCCAGCAGCTTAGAGTGGACCTACAATGAGCAGTTCTTC,CASSLEWTYNEQFF
14,NA,NA,TRBJ1-1,TRBV12-3/TRBV12-4,TGTGCCAGCAGTTTAGAGGAAATGAACACTGAAGCTTTCTTT,CASSLEEMNTEAFF
13,NA,many,TRBJ2-5,TRBV19,TGTGCCAGTAGTATTATTGCGCGGGAGACCCAGTACTTC,CASSIIARETQYF
11,NA,once,TRBJ1-2,TRBV29-1,TGCAGCGCTAGGACGGTTAGGGGCTACACCTTC,CSARTVRGYTF
15,NA,many,TRBJ1-2,TRBV11-2,TGTGCCAGCAGCTTAGCCCCTGCAGCTAACTATGGCTACACCTTC,CASSLAPAANYGYTF
14,NA,NA,TRBJ2-1,TRBV7-3,TGTGCCAGCAGCTTAATCTCGGTAGTGGACGAGCAGTTCTTC,CASSLISVVDEQFF
15,NA,NA,TRBJ2-2,TRBV12-3/TRBV12-4,TGTGCCAGCAGTTTGCGGGAATTAGGGACCGGGGAGCTGTTTTTT,CASSLRELGTGELFF
15,NA,NA,TRBJ1-4,TRBV6-5,TGTGCCAGCAGTCTCGGGGGGAGCAGTAATGAAAAACTGTTTTTT,CASSLGGSSNEKLFF
14,NA,NA,TRBJ2-3,TRBV7-2,TGTGCCAGCAGCCCCACCAGGGGCTCAGATACGCAGTATTTT,CASSPTRGSDTQYF
13,TRBD1,many,TRBJ1-2,TRBV29-1,TGCAGCGTTGCCCGGGACAGCCACTATGGCTACACCTTC,CSVARDSHYGYTF
14,NA,NA,TRBJ1-1,TRBV20-1,TGCAGTGCTAGTTACCCAGGCCTGAACACTGAAGCTTTCTTT,CSASYPGLNTEAFF